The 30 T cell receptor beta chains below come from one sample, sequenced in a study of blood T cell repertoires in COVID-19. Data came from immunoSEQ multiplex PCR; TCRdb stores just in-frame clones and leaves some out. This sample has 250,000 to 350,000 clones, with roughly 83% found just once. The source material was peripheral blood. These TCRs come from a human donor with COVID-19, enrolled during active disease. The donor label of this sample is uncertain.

The CDR3 protein is CASSLEGAWNTEAFF. The CDR3 DNA reads as TGTGCCAGCAGTTTAGAAGGGGCTTGGAACACTGAAGCTTTCTTT. This chain joins TRBV27 and TRBJ1-1; D might be TRBD1 (5 bases). The CDR3 spans 15 residues. The V gene's germline CDR1 is MNHEY and CDR2 SMNVEV (reference sequence). V lost 2 bases, J lost 1 base, and 11 bases lay in between.

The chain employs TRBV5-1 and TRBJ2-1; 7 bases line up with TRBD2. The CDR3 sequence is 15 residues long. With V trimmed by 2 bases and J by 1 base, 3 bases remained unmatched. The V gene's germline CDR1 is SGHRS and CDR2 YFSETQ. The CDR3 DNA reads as TGCGCCAGCAGCTTTAGCGGGTCTTCCTACAATGAGCAGTTCTTC. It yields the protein CASSFSGSSYNEQFF.

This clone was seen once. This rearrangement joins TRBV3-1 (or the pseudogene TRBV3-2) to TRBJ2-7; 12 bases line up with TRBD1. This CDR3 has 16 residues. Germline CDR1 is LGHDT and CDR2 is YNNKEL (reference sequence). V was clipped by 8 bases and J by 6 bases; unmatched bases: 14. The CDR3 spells CASGKTGTGGFREQYF. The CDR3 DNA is TGTGCCAGCGGGAAGACCGGGACAGGGGGCTTTCGCGAGCAGTACTTC.

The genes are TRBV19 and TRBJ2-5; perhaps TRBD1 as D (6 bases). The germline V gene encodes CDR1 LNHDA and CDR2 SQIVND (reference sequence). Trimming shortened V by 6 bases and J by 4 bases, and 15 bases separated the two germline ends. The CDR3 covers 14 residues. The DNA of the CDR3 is TGTGCCAGTAGCCTAACAGGGTTACGAGAGACCCAGTACTTC. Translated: CASSLTGLRETQYF.

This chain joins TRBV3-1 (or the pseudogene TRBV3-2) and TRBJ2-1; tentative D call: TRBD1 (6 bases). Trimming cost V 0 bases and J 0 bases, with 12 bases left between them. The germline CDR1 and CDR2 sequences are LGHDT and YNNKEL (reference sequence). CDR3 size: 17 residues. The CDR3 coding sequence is TGTGCCAGCAGCCAAGATTTGGGGGCCAGCTCCTACAATGAGCAGTTCTTC. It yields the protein CASSQDLGASSYNEQFF.

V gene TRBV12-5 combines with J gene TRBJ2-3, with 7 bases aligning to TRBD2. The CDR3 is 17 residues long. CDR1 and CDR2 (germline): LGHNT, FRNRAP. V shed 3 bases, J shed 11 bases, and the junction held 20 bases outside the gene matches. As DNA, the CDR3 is TGTGCTAGTGGTTTTGCATCCCTTCGGACTAGGCAACACTTGCAGTATTTT. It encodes CASGFASLRTRQHLQYF.

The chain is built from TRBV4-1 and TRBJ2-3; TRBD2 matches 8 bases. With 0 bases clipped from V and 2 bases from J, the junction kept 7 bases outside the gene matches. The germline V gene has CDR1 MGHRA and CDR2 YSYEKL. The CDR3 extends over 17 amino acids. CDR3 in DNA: TGCGCCAGCAGCCAAGAGGGCACTAGCGGACCCACAGATACGCAGTATTTT. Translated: CASSQEGTSGPTDTQYF.

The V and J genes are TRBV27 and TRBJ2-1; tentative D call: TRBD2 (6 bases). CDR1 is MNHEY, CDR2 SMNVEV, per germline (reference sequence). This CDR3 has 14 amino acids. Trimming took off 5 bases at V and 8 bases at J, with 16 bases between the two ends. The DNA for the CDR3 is TGTGCCAGCAGTAGGGGTGGGGGGACCTATGAGCAGTTCTTC. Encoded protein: CASSRGGGTYEQFF.

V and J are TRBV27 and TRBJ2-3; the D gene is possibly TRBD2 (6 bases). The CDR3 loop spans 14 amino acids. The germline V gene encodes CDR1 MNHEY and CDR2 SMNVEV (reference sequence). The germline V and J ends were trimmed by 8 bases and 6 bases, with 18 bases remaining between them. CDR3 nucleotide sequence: TGTGCCAGCTCTCCCCGGGCAGGAGGGGATACGCAGTATTTT. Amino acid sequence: CASSPRAGGDTQYF.

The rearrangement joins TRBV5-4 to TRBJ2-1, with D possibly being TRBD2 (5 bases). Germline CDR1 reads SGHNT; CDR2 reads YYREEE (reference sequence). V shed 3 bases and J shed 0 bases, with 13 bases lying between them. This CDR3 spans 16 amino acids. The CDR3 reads CASSYEGVGSYNEQFF. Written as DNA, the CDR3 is TGTGCCAGCAGCTATGAGGGAGTGGGCTCCTACAATGAGCAGTTCTTC.

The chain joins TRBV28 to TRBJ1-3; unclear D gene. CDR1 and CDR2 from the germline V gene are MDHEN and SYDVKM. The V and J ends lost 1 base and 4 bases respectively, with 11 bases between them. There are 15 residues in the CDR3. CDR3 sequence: CASSLSGSQGNTIYF. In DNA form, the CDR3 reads TGTGCCAGCAGTTTATCGGGGTCGCAGGGAAACACCATATATTTT.

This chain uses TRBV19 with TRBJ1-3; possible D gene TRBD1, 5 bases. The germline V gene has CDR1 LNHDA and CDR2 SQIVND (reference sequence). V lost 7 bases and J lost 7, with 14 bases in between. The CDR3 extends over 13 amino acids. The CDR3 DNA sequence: TGTGCCAGTACGACAGCCCTCTGGAACACCATATATTTT. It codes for CASTTALWNTIYF.

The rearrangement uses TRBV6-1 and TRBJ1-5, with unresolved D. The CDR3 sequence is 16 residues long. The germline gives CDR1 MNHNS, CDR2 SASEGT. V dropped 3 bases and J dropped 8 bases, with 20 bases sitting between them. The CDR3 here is CASSDPSGSLVKPQHF. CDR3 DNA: TGTGCCAGCAGTGATCCTTCAGGCAGTCTTGTCAAGCCCCAGCATTTT.

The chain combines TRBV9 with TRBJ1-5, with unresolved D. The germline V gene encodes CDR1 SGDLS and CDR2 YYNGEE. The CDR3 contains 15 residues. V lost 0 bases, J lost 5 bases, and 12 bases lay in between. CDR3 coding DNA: TGTGCCAGCAGCGTAGGGAGCGGTGGGGATCAGCCCCAGCATTTT. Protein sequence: CASSVGSGGDQPQHF.

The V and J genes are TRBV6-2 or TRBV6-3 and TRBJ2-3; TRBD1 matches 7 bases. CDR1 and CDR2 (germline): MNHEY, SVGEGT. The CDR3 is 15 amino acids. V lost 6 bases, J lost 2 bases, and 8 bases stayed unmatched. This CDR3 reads CASSRQDRYTDTQYF. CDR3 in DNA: TGTGCCAGCAGCCGACAGGACAGGTACACAGATACGCAGTATTTT.

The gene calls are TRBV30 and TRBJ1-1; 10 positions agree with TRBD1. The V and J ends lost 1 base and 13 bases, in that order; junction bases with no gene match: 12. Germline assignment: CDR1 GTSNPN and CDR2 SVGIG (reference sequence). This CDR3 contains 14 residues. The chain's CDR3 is CAWSARRDRGLVFF. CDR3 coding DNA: TGTGCCTGGAGTGCCCGGAGAGACAGGGGGCTTGTTTTCTTT.

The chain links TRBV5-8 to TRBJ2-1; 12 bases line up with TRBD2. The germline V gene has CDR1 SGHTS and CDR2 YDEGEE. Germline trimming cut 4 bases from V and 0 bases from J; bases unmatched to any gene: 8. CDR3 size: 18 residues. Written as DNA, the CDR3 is TGTGCCAGCAGCATGTCACTAGCGGGAGGTAACTCCTACAATGAGCAGTTCTTC. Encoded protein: CASSMSLAGGNSYNEQFF.

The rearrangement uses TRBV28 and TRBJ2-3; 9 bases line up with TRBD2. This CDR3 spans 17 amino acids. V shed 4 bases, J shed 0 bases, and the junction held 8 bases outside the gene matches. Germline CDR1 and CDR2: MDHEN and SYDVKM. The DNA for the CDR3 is TGTGCCAGCAGTTCCTTCGGACTAGCGTCTAGCACAGATACGCAGTATTTT. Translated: CASSSFGLASSTDTQYF.

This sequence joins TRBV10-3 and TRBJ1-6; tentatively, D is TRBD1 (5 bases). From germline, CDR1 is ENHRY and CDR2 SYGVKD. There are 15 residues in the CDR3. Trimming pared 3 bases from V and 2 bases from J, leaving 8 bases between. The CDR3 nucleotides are TGTGCCATCAGTGAAGGGGCGACCTATAATTCACCCCTCCACTTT. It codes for CAISEGATYNSPLHF.

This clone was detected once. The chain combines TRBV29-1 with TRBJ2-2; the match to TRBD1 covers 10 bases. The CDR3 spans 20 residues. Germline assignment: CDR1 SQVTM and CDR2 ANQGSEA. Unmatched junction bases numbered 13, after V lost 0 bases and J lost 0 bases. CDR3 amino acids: CSVEERTGTGAGANTGELFF. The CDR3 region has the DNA TGCAGCGTTGAAGAACGCACCGGGACAGGGGCCGGGGCGAACACCGGGGAGCTGTTTTTT.

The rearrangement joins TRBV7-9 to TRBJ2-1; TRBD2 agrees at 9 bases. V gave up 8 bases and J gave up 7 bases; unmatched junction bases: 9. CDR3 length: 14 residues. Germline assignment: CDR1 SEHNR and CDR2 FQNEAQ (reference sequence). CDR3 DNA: TGTGCCAGCGTCTCTAGCGGGATATGGAATGAGCAGTTCTTC. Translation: CASVSSGIWNEQFF.

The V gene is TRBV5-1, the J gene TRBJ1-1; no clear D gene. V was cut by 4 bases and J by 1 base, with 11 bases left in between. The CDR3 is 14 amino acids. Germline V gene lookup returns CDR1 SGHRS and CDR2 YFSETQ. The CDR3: CASSLPTENTEAFF. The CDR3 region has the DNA TGCGCCAGCAGCCTACCTACCGAGAACACTGAAGCTTTCTTT.

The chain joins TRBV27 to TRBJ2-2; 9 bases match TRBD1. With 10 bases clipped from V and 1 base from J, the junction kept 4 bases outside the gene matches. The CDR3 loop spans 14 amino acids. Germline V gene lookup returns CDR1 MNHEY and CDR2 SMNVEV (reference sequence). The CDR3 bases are TGTGCCACCGGGACAGGGAGGAACACCGGGGAGCTGTTTTTT. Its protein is CATGTGRNTGELFF.

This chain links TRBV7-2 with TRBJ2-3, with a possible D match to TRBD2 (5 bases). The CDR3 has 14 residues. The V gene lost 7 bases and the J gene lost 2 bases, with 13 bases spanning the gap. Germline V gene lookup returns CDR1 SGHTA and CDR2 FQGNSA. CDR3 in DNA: TGTGCCAGCACCCTTTTTGACTACACAGATACGCAGTATTTT. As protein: CASTLFDYTDTQYF.

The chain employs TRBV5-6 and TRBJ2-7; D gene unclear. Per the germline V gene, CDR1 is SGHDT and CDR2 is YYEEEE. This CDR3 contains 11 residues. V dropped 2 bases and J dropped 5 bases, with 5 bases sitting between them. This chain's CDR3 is CASSFKHEQYF. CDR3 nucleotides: TGTGCCAGCAGCTTCAAGCACGAGCAGTACTTC.

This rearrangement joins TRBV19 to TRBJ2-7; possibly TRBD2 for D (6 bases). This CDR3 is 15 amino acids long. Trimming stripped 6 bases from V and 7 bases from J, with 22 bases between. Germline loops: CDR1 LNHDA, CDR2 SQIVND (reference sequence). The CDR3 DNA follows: TGTGCCAGTAGGATGTCGGGAGAAGGGTTCAGAGAGCAGTACTTC. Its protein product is CASRMSGEGFREQYF.

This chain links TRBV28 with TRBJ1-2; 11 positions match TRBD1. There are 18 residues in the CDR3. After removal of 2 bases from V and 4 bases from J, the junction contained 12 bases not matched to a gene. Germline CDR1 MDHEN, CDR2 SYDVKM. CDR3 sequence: CASSLPGQGAIPGYGYTF. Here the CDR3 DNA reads TGTGCCAGCAGTTTACCTGGACAGGGGGCGATCCCAGGCTATGGCTACACCTTC.

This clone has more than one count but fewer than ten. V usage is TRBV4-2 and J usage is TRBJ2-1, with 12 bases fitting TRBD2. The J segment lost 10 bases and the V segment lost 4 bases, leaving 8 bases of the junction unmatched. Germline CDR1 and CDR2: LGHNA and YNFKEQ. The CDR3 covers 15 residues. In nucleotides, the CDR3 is TGTGCCAGCAGCCGTGGACTAGCGGGGTCCGGGGAGCAGTTCTTC. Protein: CASSRGLAGSGEQFF.

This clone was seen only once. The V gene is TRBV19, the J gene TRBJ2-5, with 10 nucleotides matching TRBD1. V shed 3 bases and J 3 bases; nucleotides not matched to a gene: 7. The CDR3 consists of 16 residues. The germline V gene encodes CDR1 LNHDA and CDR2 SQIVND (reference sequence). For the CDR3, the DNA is TGTGCCAGTAGTATCCCCGGGACAGGGGCTGAAGAGACCCAGTACTTC. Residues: CASSIPGTGAEETQYF.

The CDR3 spells CASSLMGQQNYGYTF. The CDR3 bases are TGTGCCAGCAGCTTAATGGGGCAGCAGAACTATGGCTACACCTTC. The chain combines TRBV7-2 with TRBJ1-2, with a weak D call TRBD1 (5 bases). CDR1 SGHTA and CDR2 FQGNSA come from the germline V gene. Trimming stripped 2 bases from V and 2 bases from J, with 12 bases between. The CDR3 contains 15 residues.